Included here is one T cell receptor (beta chain) sequence, with context. This specimen belongs to a study of cytomegalovirus exposure and HLA in healthy donors. The PCR made use of 60 Vbeta and 13 Jbeta primers. Sequencing used immunoSEQ multiplex PCR; TCRdb keeps in-frame clones, though not all of them. The sample has 130,000 or so clones, roughly four fifths seen once; the top ten hold 0.75% to 0.95%. Germline CDR1 and CDR2: MNHNY and SVGAGI (reference sequence). V dropped 6 bases and J dropped 6 bases, with 18 bases sitting between them. The CDR3 has 15 residues. The sequence was collected from a woman aged 55-69 years in good health and CMV-seronegative. The chain couples TRBV6-6 to TRBJ2-1; tentatively, D is TRBD1 (6 bases). The sample consisted of PBMCs. CDR3 in amino acids: CASSLDRPQINEQFF. The CDR3 bases are TGTGCCAGCAGCCTAGACAGGCCCCAAATCAATGAGCAGTTCTTC.